What follows are 13 T cell receptor beta chains derived from one specimen sequenced in a study of cytomegalovirus exposure and HLA in healthy donors. The PCR was carried out with 60 Vbeta primers and 13 Jbeta primers. Sequencing was performed with immunoSEQ multiplex PCR; in TCRdb, only in-frame clones are kept and a portion is missing. This sample has approximately 180,000 clones, with approximately 82% found just once. The material sequenced was PBMCs. The source of these receptors is a woman aged 18-29 years in good health and CMV-seronegative.

This clone was picked up a small number of times. The rearrangement joins TRBV28 to TRBJ2-7; D possibly corresponds to TRBD1 (7 bases). CDR3 size: 16 residues. V lost 7 bases and J lost 2, with 21 bases in between. CDR1 MDHEN and CDR2 SYDVKM come from the germline V gene. The CDR3 sequence is CASTLGGGGLAYEQYF. DNA of the CDR3: TGTGCCAGCACCCTCGGAGGGGGCGGGCTCGCCTACGAGCAGTACTTC. The complete variable domain, with remaining parts taken from reference TRBV28 and TRBJ2-7, reads DVKVTQSSRYLVKRTGEKVFLECVQDMDHENMFWYRQDPGLGLRLIYFSYDVKMKEKGDIPEGYSVSREKKERFSLILESASTNQTSMYLCASTLGGGGLAYEQYFGPGTRLTVT.

This chain links TRBV7-6 with TRBJ2-3; tentative D call: TRBD2 (6 bases). V gave up 5 bases and J gave up 5 bases, with 11 bases separating them. The CDR3 consists of 13 residues. CDR1 and CDR2 from the germline V gene are SGHVS and FNYEAQ. The CDR3, as DNA: TGTGCCAGCAGCCCCCGGGGGATAGATACGCAGTATTTT. It encodes CASSPRGIDTQYF.

The chain joins TRBV5-1 to TRBJ2-3; no definite D call. CDR1 is SGHRS and CDR2 is YFSETQ in the germline V gene. The CDR3 is 13 residues long. With 4 bases removed from V and 0 bases from J, the gap between germline ends came to 6 bases. This CDR3 is CASSGPSTDTQYF. The CDR3, as DNA: TGCGCCAGCAGCGGCCCTAGCACAGATACGCAGTATTTT.

A few counts support this clone. The chain has TRBV12-2 and TRBJ2-1; the table assigns TRBD1, which was not confirmed against the DNA. TRBV12-2 is a listed pseudogene. The CDR3 spans 18 residues. In DNA, the CDR3 is TGTGCAAGTCGCTCCACACGCTGGGGCGGCCCCATCGGCAATGAGCAGTTCTTC. Its translation is CASRSTRWGGPIGNEQFF.

J is TRBJ1-1 and V is TRBV11-2; D possibly corresponds to TRBD1 (6 bases). Trimming left V 6 bases short and J 0 bases short, with 17 bases between. The germline V gene encodes CDR1 SGHAT and CDR2 FQNNGV. The CDR3 has 16 amino acids. The CDR3 nucleotides are TGTGCCAGCAGTTATGACCCGGGACAAATGAACACTGAAGCTTTCTTT. Residues: CASSYDPGQMNTEAFF. Looking up the rest from reference TRBV11-2 and TRBJ1-1 gives the full variable domain: EAGVAQSPRYKIIEKRQSVAFWCNPISGHATLYWYQQILGQGPKLLIQFQNNGVVDDSQLPKDRFSAERLKGVDSTLKIQPAKLEDSAVYLCASSYDPGQMNTEAFFGQGTRLTVV.

The V gene is TRBV6-5, the J gene TRBJ2-3; 8 bases match TRBD2. Germline V gene data show CDR1 as MNHEY and CDR2 as SVGAGI. V lost 4 bases and J lost 10; bases outside the gene matches: 10. This CDR3 spans 14 amino acids. CDR3 protein: CASSLSTIAGSQYF. The CDR3 bases are TGTGCCAGCAGTTTGTCGACCATAGCGGGGTCGCAGTATTTT.

CDR3 nucleotides: TGCGCCAGCAGTGGGTCGGCGGCCGAGCAGTACGTC. This codes for CASSGSAAEQYV. The J gene is TRBJ2-7, the V gene TRBV23-1; D is unresolved. TRBV23-1 is sorted into the ORF group, with uncertain function. Trimming took off 5 bases at V and 6 bases at J, with 11 bases between the two ends. There are 12 residues in the CDR3.

The chain employs TRBV6-5 and TRBJ1-3; 9 positions agree with TRBD1. Trimming cost V 0 bases and J 4 bases; bases outside gene matches: 1. The CDR3 loop spans 15 amino acids. CDR1 is MNHEY and CDR2 is SVGAGI in the germline V gene. The CDR3 bases are TGTGCCAGCAGTTACTCGACAGGGGGAGGAAACACCATATATTTT. It specifies CASSYSTGGGNTIYF.

V is TRBV29-1 and J is TRBJ2-7; TRBD1 agrees at 8 bases. In germline, CDR1 is SQVTM, CDR2 ANQGSEA. With 4 bases clipped from V and 7 bases from J, the junction kept 9 bases outside the gene matches. CDR3 length: 13 residues. DNA of the CDR3: TGCAGCGTTGCAGGACAGGGCTCTTATGAGCAGTACTTC. It translates to CSVAGQGSYEQYF.

The J gene is TRBJ2-2, the V gene TRBV10-1; D is undetermined. Germline V gives CDR1 WNHNN, CDR2 SYGVQD (reference sequence). V was shortened by 6 bases and J by 6 bases, with 11 bases between the two germline ends. This CDR3 has 13 residues. The chain's CDR3 is CASSVDGAGELFF. The CDR3 coding sequence is TGCGCCAGCAGCGTGGATGGAGCCGGGGAGCTGTTTTTT.

This clone was recorded only once. V usage is TRBV19 and J usage is TRBJ2-7, with 14 bases identical to TRBD2. CDR3 length equals 14 residues. V shed 8 bases and J 4 bases; nucleotides not matched to a gene: 4. The V gene's germline CDR1 is LNHDA and CDR2 SQIVND (reference sequence). The CDR3 bases are TGTGCCAGTGGGACTAGCGGGAGTGCTTACGAGCAGTACTTC. Protein product: CASGTSGSAYEQYF.

The chain is built from TRBV6-5 and TRBJ2-3, with D possibly TRBD2 on 6 matching bases. From germline, CDR1 is MNHEY and CDR2 SVGAGI. V was shortened by 7 bases and J by 0 bases, with 14 bases between the two germline ends. The CDR3 totals 15 residues. CDR3 amino acids: CASTLHGTSTDTQYF. DNA of the CDR3: TGTGCCAGCACCCTACATGGGACTAGCACAGATACGCAGTATTTT.

This clone was picked up one time. The chain uses TRBV25-1 and TRBJ1-1, with 9 bases that match TRBD1. The junction had 9 bases not matched to a gene; V was cut back by 6 bases and J by 4 bases. The germline V gene encodes CDR1 MGHDK and CDR2 SYGVNS. The CDR3 spans 15 residues. CDR3 bases: TGTGCCAGCAGGGACAGGGGAATGCGGGGCACTGAAGCTTTCTTT. Translated: CASRDRGMRGTEAFF.